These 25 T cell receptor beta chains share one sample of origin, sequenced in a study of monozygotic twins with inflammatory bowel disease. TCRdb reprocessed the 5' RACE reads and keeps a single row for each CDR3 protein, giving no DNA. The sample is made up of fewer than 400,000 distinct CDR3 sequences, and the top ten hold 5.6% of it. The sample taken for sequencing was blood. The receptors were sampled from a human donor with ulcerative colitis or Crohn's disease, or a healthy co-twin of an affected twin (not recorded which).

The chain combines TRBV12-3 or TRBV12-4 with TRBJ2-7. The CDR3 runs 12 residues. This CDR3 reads CASSLYIYEQYF.

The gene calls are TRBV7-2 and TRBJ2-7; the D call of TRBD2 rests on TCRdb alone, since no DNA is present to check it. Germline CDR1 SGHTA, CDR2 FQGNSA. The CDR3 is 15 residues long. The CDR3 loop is CASSLASGGVYKQYF.

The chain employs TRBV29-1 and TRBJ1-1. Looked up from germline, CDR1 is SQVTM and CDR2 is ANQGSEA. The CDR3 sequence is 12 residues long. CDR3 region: CSANYGLPEAFF.

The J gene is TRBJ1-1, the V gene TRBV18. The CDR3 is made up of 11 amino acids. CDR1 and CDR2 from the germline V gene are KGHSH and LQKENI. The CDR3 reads CASSPGSKAFF.

CDR3 sequence: CASDRTSPSYNEQFF. This sequence joins TRBV7-9 and TRBJ2-1; TCRdb's assignment of TRBD2 cannot be checked, as there is no DNA. Germline V gives CDR1 SEHNR, CDR2 FQNEAQ (reference sequence). The length of the CDR3 is 15 residues.

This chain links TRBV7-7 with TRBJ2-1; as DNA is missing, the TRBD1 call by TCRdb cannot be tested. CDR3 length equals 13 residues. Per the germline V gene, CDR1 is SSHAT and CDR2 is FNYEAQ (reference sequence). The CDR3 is CASSSGRRNEQFF.

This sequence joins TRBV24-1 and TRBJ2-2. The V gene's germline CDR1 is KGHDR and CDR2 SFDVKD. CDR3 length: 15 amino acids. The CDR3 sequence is CATSDPRRVTGELFF.

This chain's CDR3 is CASSNRAPRGNTIYF. The rearrangement links TRBV7-9 to TRBJ1-3. The germline V gene encodes CDR1 SEHNR and CDR2 FQNEAQ (reference sequence). This CDR3 comprises 15 residues.

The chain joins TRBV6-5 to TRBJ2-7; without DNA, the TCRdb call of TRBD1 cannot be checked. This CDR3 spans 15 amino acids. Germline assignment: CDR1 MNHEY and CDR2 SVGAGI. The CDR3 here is CASSYRAGTTYEQYF.

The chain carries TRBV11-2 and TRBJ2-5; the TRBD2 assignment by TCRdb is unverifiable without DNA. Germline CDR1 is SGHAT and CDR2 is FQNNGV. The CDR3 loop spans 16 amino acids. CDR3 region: CASSISSGGGQETQYF.

CDR3 residues: CASSLGLGLSSYNEQFF. The genes are TRBV12-3 or TRBV12-4 and TRBJ2-1; the D call from TCRdb, TRBD2, cannot be confirmed without DNA. This CDR3 is 17 amino acids long.

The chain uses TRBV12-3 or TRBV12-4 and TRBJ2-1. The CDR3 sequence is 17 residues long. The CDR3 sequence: CASSLWGSLPSYNEQFF.

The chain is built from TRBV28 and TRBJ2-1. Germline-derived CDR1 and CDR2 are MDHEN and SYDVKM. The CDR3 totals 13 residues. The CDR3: CASTGSSYNEQFF. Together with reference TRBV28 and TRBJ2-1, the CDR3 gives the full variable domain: DVKVTQSSRYLVKRTGEKVFLECVQDMDHENMFWYRQDPGLGLRLIYFSYDVKMKEKGDIPEGYSVSREKKERFSLILESASTNQTSMYLCASTGSSYNEQFFGPGTRLTVL.

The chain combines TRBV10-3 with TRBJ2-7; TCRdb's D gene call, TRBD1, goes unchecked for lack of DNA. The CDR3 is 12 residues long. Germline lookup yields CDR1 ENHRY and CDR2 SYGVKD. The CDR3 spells CAMGQGGYEQYF.

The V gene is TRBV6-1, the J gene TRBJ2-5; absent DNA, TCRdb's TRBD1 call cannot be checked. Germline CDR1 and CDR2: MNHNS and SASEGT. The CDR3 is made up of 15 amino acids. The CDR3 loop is CASSQTPGYQETQYF.

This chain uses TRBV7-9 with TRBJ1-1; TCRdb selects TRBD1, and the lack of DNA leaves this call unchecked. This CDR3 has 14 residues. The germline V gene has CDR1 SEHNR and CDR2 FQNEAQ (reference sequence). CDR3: CASRVGQGNTEAFF.

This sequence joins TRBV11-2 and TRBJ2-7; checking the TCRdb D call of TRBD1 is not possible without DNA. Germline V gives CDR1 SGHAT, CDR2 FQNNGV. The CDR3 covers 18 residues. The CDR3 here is CASSLSTGGAGRSYEQYF.

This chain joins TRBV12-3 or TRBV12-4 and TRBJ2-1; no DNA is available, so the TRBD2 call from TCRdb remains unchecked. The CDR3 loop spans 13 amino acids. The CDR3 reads CASSTDYHNEQFF.

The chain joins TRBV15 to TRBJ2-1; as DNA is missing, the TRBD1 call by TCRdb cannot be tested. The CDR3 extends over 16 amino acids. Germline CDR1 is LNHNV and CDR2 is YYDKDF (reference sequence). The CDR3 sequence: CATSRDKGGTFNEQFF.

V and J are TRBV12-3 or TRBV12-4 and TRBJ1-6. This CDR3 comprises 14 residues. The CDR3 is CASSSRRDWRPLHF.

CDR3: CAWSGGQGGRETQYF. The V call is TRBV30, the J call TRBJ2-5; the D call from TCRdb, TRBD1, cannot be confirmed without DNA. The CDR3 runs to 15 residues. CDR1 GTSNPN and CDR2 SVGIG come from the germline V gene (reference sequence).

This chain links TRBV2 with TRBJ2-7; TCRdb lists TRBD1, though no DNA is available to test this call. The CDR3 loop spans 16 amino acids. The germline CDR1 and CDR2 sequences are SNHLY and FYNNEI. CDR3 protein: CASSALPGQGENEQYF. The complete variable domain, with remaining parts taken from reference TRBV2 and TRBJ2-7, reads EPEVTQTPSHQVTQMGQEVILRCVPISNHLYFYWYRQILGQKVEFLVSFYNNEISEKSEIFDDQFSVERPDGSNFTLKIRSTKLEDSAMYFCASSALPGQGENEQYFGPGTRLTVT.

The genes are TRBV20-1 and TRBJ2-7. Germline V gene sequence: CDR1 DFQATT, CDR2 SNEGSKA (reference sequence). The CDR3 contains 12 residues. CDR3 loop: CSAIGNSYEQYF.

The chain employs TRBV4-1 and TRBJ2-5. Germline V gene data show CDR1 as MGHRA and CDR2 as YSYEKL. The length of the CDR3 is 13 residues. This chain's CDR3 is CASSQDTEETQYF.

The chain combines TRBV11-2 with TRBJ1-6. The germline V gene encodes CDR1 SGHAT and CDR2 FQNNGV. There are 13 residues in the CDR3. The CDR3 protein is CASRLGQNSPLHF.